One T cell receptor beta chain is described in this entry. Its antigen is not known. Per sorted-subset replicate PCR, input was approximately 200 ng DNA, representing about 30,000 T cell genomes. Profiling relied on immunoSEQ multiplex PCR, and the TCRdb table lists in-frame clones only, not all of them. The sample holds 1.4 million to 1.5 million clones, around 95% seen once. The data belong to a study of shared clonotypes between healthy human individuals. Overall study findings and caveats: Clonotypes not shared had lower generation probabilities than those common to all four donors.

The CDR3 extends over 17 amino acids. Germline V gene sequence: CDR1 MDHEN, CDR2 SYDVKM. Trimming pared 3 bases from V and 0 bases from J, leaving 15 bases between. CD45RA+ naive and CD45RA-negative memory subsets were separated from CD4+ cells. The source of this sequence is a man aged 25-40 years in good health. J is TRBJ2-1 and V is TRBV28; weak D call: TRBD2 (7 bases). Sequencing input: naive CD4+ T cells sorted from blood. Subset meaning: CD45RA+ positively selected. CDR3 in amino acids: CASSFRGAGGSYNEQFF. In DNA, the CDR3 is TGTGCCAGCAGTTTTCGGGGGGCCGGGGGCTCCTACAATGAGCAGTTCTTC.